This T cell receptor (beta chain) was sequenced during a study of T cells in Graves' hyperthyroidism and ophthalmopathy. This clonotype was found many times. From RNA transcripts, TCR beta CDR3 regions were amplified. The HTBI set primed first-round TCR CDR3 RT-PCR. TCRdb used MiXCR to reprocess the multiplex PCR reads, holding one entry per CDR3 protein. The sample shows 200,000 to 300,000 distinct CDR3 sequences, less than 20% of them seen only once. The CDR3 has 17 amino acids. Germline CDR1 and CDR2: MDHEN and SYDVKM. The junction had 8 bases not matched to a gene; V was cut back by 4 bases and J by 4 bases.

Sequenced sample: blood. The chain combines TRBV28 with TRBJ1-5; 12 bases line up with TRBD1. The sequence derives from a woman younger than 35 with Graves' ophthalmopathy. In nucleotides, the CDR3 is TGTGCCAGCAGTTCTCTCGGGACAGGGGGCAGGAATCAGCCCCAGCATTTT. Amino acids: CASSSLGTGGRNQPQHF.